Listed here are 30 T cell receptor beta chains from one sample, sequenced in a study of T-cell reconstitution after alpha-beta-depleted transplantation in children (dated by TCRdb to 2016 to 2018). The treatment or condition label of this sample denotes: allogeneic hematopoietic cell transplantation with graft depleted of TCRalphabeta T cells and CD19 B cells. The library was built by means of PCR. Instrument on record: Illumina HiSeq 2500. TCR library preparation used molecular barcoding, with unique molecular identifiers applied to normalize quantification of the TCRbeta repertoire. TCRdb handled the public reads itself, with Q25 trimming in fastp and clone calling in MiXCR, and kept productive beta chains. Rows with one shared CDR3 protein collapse into an entry with the most common genes and DNA. This sample holds roughly 500,000 distinct CDR3 sequences; roughly a tenth were observed only once. In total, the top ten clones hold just over 2% of the sample.

The sequenced sample was PBMCs, obtained before TCRalphabeta/CD19-depleted stem cell transplant. These receptors all come from a child between 2 and 9 years old with inherited bone marrow failure, due to receive a stem cell transplant.

Ten or more counts support this clonotype. The V gene is TRBV7-2, the J gene TRBJ2-7, with D perhaps TRBD2 (5 bases). CDR1 SGHTA and CDR2 FQGNSA come from the germline V gene. The CDR3 totals 15 residues. The V end was cut by 0 bases, the J end by 3 bases, with 12 bases between. CDR3 sequence: CASSLAGDPFYEQYF. For the CDR3, the DNA is TGTGCCAGCAGCTTAGCGGGAGATCCTTTCTACGAGCAGTACTTC.

This clonotype was picked up a small number of times. V gene TRBV7-2 combines with J gene TRBJ2-5; D is uncertain. V lost 2 bases and J 1 base, leaving 11 bases between the germline ends. The CDR3 extends over 15 amino acids. CDR1 SGHTA and CDR2 FQGNSA come from the germline V gene. CDR3 DNA sequence: TGTGCCAGCAGCTTACAAGTCCTAACCCAAGAGACCCAGTACTTC. Protein: CASSLQVLTQETQYF.

The chain is built from TRBV3-1 and TRBJ2-1; 11 bases match TRBD2. The ends lost 10 bases at V and 9 bases at J; junction bases unmatched: 23. From germline, CDR1 is LGHDT and CDR2 YNNKEL (reference sequence). The CDR3 consists of 18 residues. As DNA, the CDR3 is TGTGCCACCTGCCAACGGACTCGGACTAGCGGGCCCAGAGGTGAGCAGTTCTTC. Translating gives CATCQRTRTSGPRGEQFF.

This chain uses TRBV2 with TRBJ2-7; D may correspond to TRBD1 or TRBD2 (5 bases each). V shed 4 bases and J shed 7 bases, with 14 bases lying between them. CDR3 size: 13 residues. From germline, CDR1 is SNHLY and CDR2 FYNNEI. CDR3 amino acids: CASSGDVLGEQYF. CDR3 DNA sequence: TGTGCCAGCAGTGGGGACGTCCTGGGGGAGCAGTACTTC.

This clonotype was seen ten or more times. The J gene is TRBJ2-5, the V gene TRBV11-2; 9 bases agree with TRBD2. The CDR3 runs to 17 residues. Looked up from germline, CDR1 is SGHAT and CDR2 is FQNNGV. The ends lost 5 bases at V and 5 bases at J; junction bases unmatched: 15. CDR3 sequence reads: CASSRRLAEGFPETQYF. DNA for the CDR3: TGTGCCAGCAGCCGAAGACTAGCGGAGGGATTTCCTGAGACCCAGTACTTC.

In its sample, this clonotype was seen many times. The chain combines TRBV12-3 or TRBV12-4 with TRBJ2-3; weak D call: TRBD2 (5 bases). The length of the CDR3 is 15 residues. V lost 3 bases and J 7 bases, leaving 17 bases between the germline ends. The CDR3 is CASSLSGRSENTQYF. For the CDR3, the DNA is TGTGCCAGCAGTTTGTCGGGGAGATCGGAAAATACGCAGTATTTT.

This clonotype has ten or more counts. The CDR3 reads CASSLQRLRTGELFF. The CDR3 nucleotides are TGTGCCAGCAGCTTACAAAGGTTAAGAACCGGGGAGCTGTTTTTT. The rearrangement uses TRBV7-9 and TRBJ2-2; no firm D call. The germline CDR1 and CDR2 sequences are SEHNR and FQNEAQ (reference sequence). The CDR3 runs 15 residues. Trimming left V 2 bases short and J 5 bases short, with 12 bases between.

This clonotype was recorded many times. This chain links TRBV27 with TRBJ2-1; the D gene is possibly TRBD2 (6 bases). The CDR3 covers 13 residues. Germline loops: CDR1 MNHEY, CDR2 SMNVEV (reference sequence). The germline V and J ends were trimmed by 5 bases and 9 bases, with 14 bases remaining between them. CDR3 protein: CASSPYEEGEQFF. DNA of the CDR3: TGTGCCAGCAGTCCTTATGAGGAGGGTGAGCAGTTCTTC.

The chain uses TRBV21-1 and TRBJ1-5; TRBD1 reflects the table's D call only, with no check against the DNA. TRBV21-1 is tagged as a pseudogene. The CDR3 sequence is 16 residues long. The CDR3 loop is CASSKKGTAYNQPQHF. CDR3 in DNA: TGTGCCAGCAGCAAAAAGGGGACAGCCTATAATCAGCCCCAGCATTTT.

The table lists this clonotype with many counts. The chain is built from TRBV5-6 and TRBJ2-7; D could derive from TRBD1 or TRBD2 (5 bases each). Germline CDR1 reads SGHDT; CDR2 reads YYEEEE. CDR3 size: 13 residues. V was trimmed by 5 bases and J by 7 bases, leaving 16 bases between them. CDR3 DNA sequence: TGTGCCAGCAGTCTGGGGGAGTCCGGGGAGCAGTACTTC. It translates to CASSLGESGEQYF.

The chain employs TRBV19 and TRBJ2-7, with TRBD1 as a possible D gene (5 bases). Germline-derived CDR1 and CDR2 are LNHDA and SQIVND (reference sequence). CDR3 length: 12 residues. V dropped 5 bases and J dropped 6 bases, with 11 bases sitting between them. CDR3 coding DNA: TGTGCCAGTAGTTACCAGGGTCGCGAGCAGTACTTC. Its translation: CASSYQGREQYF.

This sequence joins TRBV20-1 and TRBJ1-1, with 10 bases identical to TRBD1. The CDR3 runs 14 residues. The V gene end was trimmed by 6 bases and the J gene end by 4 bases; junction bases not matched to a gene: 8. Germline CDR1 is DFQATT and CDR2 is SNEGSKA (reference sequence). CDR3 sequence: CSATRQGAGTEAFF. As DNA, the CDR3 is TGCAGTGCAACCCGACAGGGGGCTGGCACTGAAGCTTTCTTT.

This clonotype occurred many times. The chain combines TRBV12-3 or TRBV12-4 with TRBJ1-2, with a weak D call TRBD1 (5 bases). The CDR3 contains 17 residues. Between the trimmed V and J ends, which lost 2 bases and 4 bases, there was a span of 20 bases. Written as DNA, the CDR3 is TGTGCCAGCAGTTTATCCGGGACCTTCCTCTTGTCCTATGGCTACACCTTC. Protein product: CASSLSGTFLLSYGYTF.

The rearrangement links TRBV21-1 to TRBJ2-7; TRBD2 is the table's D call, not checked against the DNA. TRBV21-1 is assigned pseudogene status. The CDR3 is 14 residues long. CDR3 sequence: CASSKRGGRCEQYF. CDR3 nucleotides: TGTGCCAGCAGCAAACGGGGAGGAAGGTGCGAGCAGTACTTC.

In its sample, this clonotype was seen many times. The chain combines TRBV12-3 or TRBV12-4 with TRBJ2-7; TRBD2 matches at 12 bases. The CDR3 totals 15 residues. Trimming took 5 bases from V and 6 from J; bases not matched to a gene: 8. CDR3 residues: CASSPTSGRSGEQYF. DNA for the CDR3: TGTGCCAGCAGTCCGACTAGCGGGAGATCCGGCGAGCAGTACTTC.

As to this clonotype: The junction differs from germline at one of its ends, possibly a read error. J is TRBJ2-1 and V is TRBV5-1; no reliable D call. CDR1 and CDR2 from the germline V gene are SGHRS and YFSETQ. This CDR3 spans 11 amino acids. Here the CDR3 DNA reads TGCGCCAGCCGCTTCGGCAATGAGCAGTTCTTC. It encodes CASRFGNEQFF.

This clonotype was counted ten times or more. The chain uses TRBV5-1 and TRBJ2-1, with 10 bases aligning to TRBD2. Germline V gene sequence: CDR1 SGHRS, CDR2 YFSETQ. CDR3 length equals 16 residues. Trimming cost V 2 bases and J 10 bases; bases outside gene matches: 12. The CDR3 DNA follows: TGCGCCAGCAGCTTACTAGCGGGGCGAGGGGATTGGGAGCAGTTCTTC. Translation gives CASSLLAGRGDWEQFF.

This clonotype was seen repeatedly, ten times or more. The V gene is TRBV7-8, the J gene TRBJ2-3, with a weak D call TRBD2 (6 bases). This CDR3 has 16 amino acids. From germline, CDR1 is SGHVS and CDR2 FQNEAQ. The V end was cut by 5 bases, the J end by 3 bases, with 18 bases between. CDR3 coding DNA: TGTGCCAGCAGCCCCATCGAGGGAGGAGCAACAGATACGCAGTATTTT. It encodes CASSPIEGGATDTQYF.

This clonotype was seen repeatedly, ten times or more. The junction and the germline gene differ at one end; a read error may be behind it. The chain links TRBV5-1 to TRBJ1-2, with 12 bases lining up with TRBD1. CDR3 size: 17 residues. Germline CDR1 is SGHRS and CDR2 is YFSETQ. The CDR3 DNA reads TGCGCCAGCAGCTATACGCGCCCCGGGACAGGGGGCTATGGCTATACCTTC. It translates to CASSYTRPGTGGYGYTF.

This clonotype was counted between two and nine times. J is TRBJ1-1 and V is TRBV20-1; TRBD1 aligns across 7 bases. J was trimmed by 5 bases and V by 0 bases; bases with no gene match: 3. The CDR3 loop spans 13 amino acids. CDR1 and CDR2 (germline): DFQATT, SNEGSKA (reference sequence). CDR3 in DNA: TGCAGTGCTAGAGATCCAGGGGGAACTGAAGCTTTCTTT. Translated: CSARDPGGTEAFF.

This clonotype was seen a handful of times. The chain has TRBV7-8 and TRBJ2-1; 11 bases align to TRBD2. The CDR3 is 17 residues long. Germline assignment: CDR1 SGHVS and CDR2 FQNEAQ. Unmatched junction bases numbered 6, after V lost 5 bases and J lost 0 bases. The CDR3 reads CASSPRLAGSSYNEQFF. Written as DNA, the CDR3 is TGTGCCAGCAGCCCGCGACTAGCGGGAAGCTCCTACAATGAGCAGTTCTTC.

This sequence joins TRBV7-9 and TRBJ1-2, with a possible D match to TRBD1 (6 bases). Germline V lookup: CDR1 SEHNR, CDR2 FQNEAQ (reference sequence). V was pared by 5 bases and J by 4 bases, with 14 bases between. The CDR3 runs 14 residues. The CDR3 is CASSPGTLGYGYTF. CDR3 bases: TGTGCCAGCAGCCCCGGGACACTCGGCTATGGCTACACCTTC.

This clonotype was seen a handful of times. V and J are TRBV20-1 and TRBJ2-7; 7 positions match TRBD2. Trimming took 0 bases from V and 9 from J; bases not matched to a gene: 26. Per the germline V gene, CDR1 is DFQATT and CDR2 is SNEGSKA (reference sequence). The CDR3 is 19 residues long. In DNA form, the CDR3 reads TGCAGTGCTAGAGATCGTTTTTCAGGATCAGCGGGAAACCTCATTGTGCAGTACTTC. The encoded protein is CSARDRFSGSAGNLIVQYF.

The chain recombines TRBV10-3 with TRBJ1-4; 8 bases fit TRBD1. The CDR3 is made up of 14 amino acids. Losses at the gene ends were 10 bases for V and 8 bases for J; bases not matched to a gene: 12. The germline CDR1 and CDR2 sequences are ENHRY and SYGVKD. The CDR3 region has the DNA TGTGCCACTCGCCCCCAGGGGGCAGGGGAAAAACTGTTTTTT. This codes for CATRPQGAGEKLFF.

This clonotype has at least ten counts. The chain combines TRBV5-5 with TRBJ2-2; 12 nucleotides align to TRBD2. With 2 bases clipped from V and 5 bases from J, the junction kept 4 bases outside the gene matches. Germline-derived CDR1 and CDR2 are SGHKS and YYEKEE (reference sequence). This CDR3 is 16 amino acids long. The CDR3 is CASSLLGTSGTGELFF. In nucleotides, the CDR3 is TGTGCCAGCAGCTTACTTGGGACTAGCGGGACCGGGGAGCTGTTTTTT.

This clonotype was counted ten times or more. V is TRBV29-1 and J is TRBJ2-7; 8 bases match TRBD1. There are 13 residues in the CDR3. The V gene end was trimmed by 6 bases and the J gene end by 4 bases; junction bases not matched to a gene: 8. Germline V gene sequence: CDR1 SQVTM, CDR2 ANQGSEA. CDR3 DNA sequence: TGCAGCGTCCGCGGACAGGGTTGGTACGAGCAGTACTTC. Protein: CSVRGQGWYEQYF.

At least ten counts were recorded for this clonotype. CDR3 sequence reads: CASSLAPPGGQYF. The CDR3 coding sequence is TGTGCCAGCAGCTTAGCGCCCCCGGGGGGGCAGTACTTC. The chain links TRBV7-2 to TRBJ2-7; 7 nucleotides align to TRBD2. The CDR3 consists of 13 residues. The J segment lost 9 bases and the V segment lost 0 bases, leaving 5 bases of the junction unmatched. Germline V gives CDR1 SGHTA, CDR2 FQGNSA.

This clonotype came up many times. The chain links TRBV28 to TRBJ2-7; possibly TRBD2 for D (6 bases). Trimming removed 3 bases from V and 0 bases from J, with 12 bases in between. This CDR3 has 15 amino acids. Germline V lookup: CDR1 MDHEN, CDR2 SYDVKM. CDR3 nucleotides: TGTGCCAGCAGTTTCGGGAGCTATCCCTCCTACGAGCAGTACTTC. Protein product: CASSFGSYPSYEQYF. The entire variable domain, with the rest obtained from reference TRBV28 and TRBJ2-7, is as follows: DVKVTQSSRYLVKRTGEKVFLECVQDMDHENMFWYRQDPGLGLRLIYFSYDVKMKEKGDIPEGYSVSREKKERFSLILESASTNQTSMYLCASSFGSYPSYEQYFGPGTRLTVT.

This clonotype was detected ten times or more. This chain uses TRBV15 with TRBJ2-2; possibly TRBD1 for D (6 bases). Germline assignment: CDR1 LNHNV and CDR2 YYDKDF (reference sequence). The CDR3 totals 18 residues. V was shortened by 0 bases and J by 1 base, with 15 bases between the two germline ends. The CDR3 nucleotides are TGTGCCACCAGCAGAGACAGCGTCTGGGGGCAGAACACCGGGGAGCTGTTTTTT. Residues: CATSRDSVWGQNTGELFF. The variable domain in full, completed from reference TRBV15 and TRBJ2-2, reads DAMVIQNPRYQVTQFGKPVTLSCSQTLNHNVMYWYQQKSSQAPKLLFHYYDKDFNNEADTPDNFQSRRPNTSFCFLDIRSPGLGDTAMYLCATSRDSVWGQNTGELFFGEGSRLTVL.

The V gene is TRBV7-8, the J gene TRBJ2-7; TRBD2 matches 7 bases. V shed 0 bases, J shed 3 bases, and the junction held 14 bases outside the gene matches. The CDR3 sequence is 18 residues long. The V gene's germline CDR1 is SGHVS and CDR2 FQNEAQ. The DNA of the CDR3 is TGTGCCAGCAGCTTAGCGGGGGGAGGGGATTCACGGTACTACGAGCAGTACTTC. This translates into CASSLAGGGDSRYYEQYF.